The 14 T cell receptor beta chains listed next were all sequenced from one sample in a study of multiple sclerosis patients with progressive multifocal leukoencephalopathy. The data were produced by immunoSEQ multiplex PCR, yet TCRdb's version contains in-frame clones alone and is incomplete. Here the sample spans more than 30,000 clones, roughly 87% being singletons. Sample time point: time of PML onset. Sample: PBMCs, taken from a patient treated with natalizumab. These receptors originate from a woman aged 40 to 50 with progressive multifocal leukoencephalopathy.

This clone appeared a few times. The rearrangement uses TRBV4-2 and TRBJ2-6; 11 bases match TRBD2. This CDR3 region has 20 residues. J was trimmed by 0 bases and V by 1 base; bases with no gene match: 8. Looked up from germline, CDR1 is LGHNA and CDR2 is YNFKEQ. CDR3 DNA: TGTGCCAGCAGCCAAGTGTCTAGCGGGGGGCCGAGCTCTGGGGCCAACGTCCTGACTTTC. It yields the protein CASSQVSSGGPSSGANVLTF.

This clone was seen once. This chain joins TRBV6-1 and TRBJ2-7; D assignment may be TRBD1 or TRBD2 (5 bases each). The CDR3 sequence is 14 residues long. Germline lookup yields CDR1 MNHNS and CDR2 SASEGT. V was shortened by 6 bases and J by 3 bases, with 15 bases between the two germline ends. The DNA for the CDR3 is TGTGCCAGCAGGGATAGACCTGGGGGCTACGAGCAGTACTTC. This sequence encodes CASRDRPGGYEQYF.

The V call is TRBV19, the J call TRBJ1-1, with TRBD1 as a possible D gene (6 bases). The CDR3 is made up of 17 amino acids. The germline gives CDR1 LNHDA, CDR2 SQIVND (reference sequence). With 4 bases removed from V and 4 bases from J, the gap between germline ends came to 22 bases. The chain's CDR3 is CASSTLSMGARSTEAFF. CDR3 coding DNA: TGTGCCAGTAGTACCCTTTCAATGGGGGCGAGATCCACTGAAGCTTTCTTT.

Written as DNA, the CDR3 is TGTGCTTACCGACAGAACCAAGAGACCCAGTACTTC. Its translation is CAYRQNQETQYF. This chain joins TRBV30 and TRBJ2-5, with a weak D call TRBD1 (5 bases). CDR1 is GTSNPN, CDR2 SVGIG, per germline (reference sequence). The CDR3 consists of 12 residues. Full variable domain (outside the CDR3, taken from reference TRBV30 and TRBJ2-5): SQTIHQWPATLVQPVGSPLSLECTVEGTSNPNLYWYRQAAGRGLQLLFYSVGIGQISSEVPQNLSASRPQDRQFILSSKKLLLSDSGFYLCAYRQNQETQYFGPGTRLLVL.

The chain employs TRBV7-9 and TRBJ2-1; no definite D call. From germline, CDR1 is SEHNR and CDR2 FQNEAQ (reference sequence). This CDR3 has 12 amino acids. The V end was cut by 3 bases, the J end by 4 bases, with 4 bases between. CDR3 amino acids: CASSLGYNEQFF. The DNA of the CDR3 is TGTGCCAGCAGCTTGGGATACAATGAGCAGTTCTTC. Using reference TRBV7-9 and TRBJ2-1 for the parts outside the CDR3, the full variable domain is DTGVSQNPRHKITKRGQNVTFRCDPISEHNRLYWYRQTLGQGPEFLTYFQNEAQLEKSRLLSDRFSAERPKGSFSTLEIQRTEQGDSAMYLCASSLGYNEQFFGPGTRLTVL.

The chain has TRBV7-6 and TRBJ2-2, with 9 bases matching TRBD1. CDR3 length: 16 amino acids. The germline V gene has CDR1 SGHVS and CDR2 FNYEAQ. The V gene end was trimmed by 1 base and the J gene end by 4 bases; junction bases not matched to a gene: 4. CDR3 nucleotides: TGTGCCAGCAGCTTAGGGACAGGGGACTCCACCGGGGAGCTGTTTTTT. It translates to CASSLGTGDSTGELFF. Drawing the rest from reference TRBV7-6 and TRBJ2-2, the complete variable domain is GAGVSQSPRYKVTKRGQDVALRCDPISGHVSLYWYRQALGQGPEFLTYFNYEAQQDKSGLPNDRFSAERPEGSISTLTIQRTEQRDSAMYRCASSLGTGDSTGELFFGEGSRLTVL.

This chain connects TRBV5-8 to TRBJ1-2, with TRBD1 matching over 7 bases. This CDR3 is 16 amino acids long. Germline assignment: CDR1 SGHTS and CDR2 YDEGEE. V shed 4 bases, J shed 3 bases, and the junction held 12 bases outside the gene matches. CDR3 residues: CASSGRGTADYYGYTF. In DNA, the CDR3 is TGTGCCAGCAGCGGGCGCGGGACAGCGGATTACTATGGCTACACCTTC.

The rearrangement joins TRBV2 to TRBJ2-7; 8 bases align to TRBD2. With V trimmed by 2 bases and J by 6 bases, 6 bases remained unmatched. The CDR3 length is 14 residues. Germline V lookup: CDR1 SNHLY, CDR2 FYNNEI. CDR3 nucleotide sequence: TGTGCCAGCAGTGAAAGGACCGCGGGGGGCGAGCAGTACTTC. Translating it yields CASSERTAGGEQYF. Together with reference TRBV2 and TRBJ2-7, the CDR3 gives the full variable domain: EPEVTQTPSHQVTQMGQEVILRCVPISNHLYFYWYRQILGQKVEFLVSFYNNEISEKSEIFDDQFSVERPDGSNFTLKIRSTKLEDSAMYFCASSERTAGGEQYFGPGTRLTVT.

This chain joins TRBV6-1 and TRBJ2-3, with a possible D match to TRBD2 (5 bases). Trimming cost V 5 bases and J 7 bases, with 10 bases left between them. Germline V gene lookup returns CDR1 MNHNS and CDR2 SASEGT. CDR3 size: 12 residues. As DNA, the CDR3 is TGTGCCAGCAGTCCCCCGGGGAATACGCAGTATTTT. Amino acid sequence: CASSPPGNTQYF.

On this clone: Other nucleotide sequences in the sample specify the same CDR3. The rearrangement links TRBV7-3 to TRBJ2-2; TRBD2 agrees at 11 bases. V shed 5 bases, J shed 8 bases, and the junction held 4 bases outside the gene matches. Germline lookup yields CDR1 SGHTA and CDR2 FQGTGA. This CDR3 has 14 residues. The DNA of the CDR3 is TGTGCCAGCAGCGCAAGACTAGCGGGGGGGGAGCTGTTTTTT. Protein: CASSARLAGGELFF.

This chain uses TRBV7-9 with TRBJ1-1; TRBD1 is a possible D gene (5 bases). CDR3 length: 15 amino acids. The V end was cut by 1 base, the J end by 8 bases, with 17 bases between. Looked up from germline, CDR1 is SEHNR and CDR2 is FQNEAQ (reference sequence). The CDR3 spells CASSLEGLGGTEAFF. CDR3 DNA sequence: TGTGCCAGCAGCTTAGAGGGTCTGGGAGGGACCGAAGCTTTCTTT.

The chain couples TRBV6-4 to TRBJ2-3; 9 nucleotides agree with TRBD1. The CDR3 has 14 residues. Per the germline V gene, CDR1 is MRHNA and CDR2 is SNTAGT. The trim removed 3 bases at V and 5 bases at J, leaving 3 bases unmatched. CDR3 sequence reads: CASSEQGAGDTQYF. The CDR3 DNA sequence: TGTGCCAGCAGTGAACAGGGGGCGGGAGATACGCAGTATTTT.

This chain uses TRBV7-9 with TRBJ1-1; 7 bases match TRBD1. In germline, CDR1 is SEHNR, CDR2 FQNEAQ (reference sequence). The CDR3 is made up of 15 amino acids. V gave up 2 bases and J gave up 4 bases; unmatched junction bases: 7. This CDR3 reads CASSLLTGEATEAFF. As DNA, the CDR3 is TGTGCCAGCAGCTTATTAACAGGGGAGGCCACTGAAGCTTTCTTT.

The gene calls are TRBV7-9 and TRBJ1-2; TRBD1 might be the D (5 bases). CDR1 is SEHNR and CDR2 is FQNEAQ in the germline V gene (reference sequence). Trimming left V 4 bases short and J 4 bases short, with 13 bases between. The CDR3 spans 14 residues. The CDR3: CASSSDRILYGYTF. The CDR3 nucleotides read TGTGCCAGCAGCTCAGACAGAATACTCTATGGCTACACCTTC.